The 10 T cell receptor beta chains below all came from one sample that was sequenced in a study of T cell responses to AZD1222 COVID-19 vaccine. Produced via immunoSEQ multiplex PCR; TCRdb's table is partial and in-frame only. This table holds hundreds of thousands of clones, 94% found once. Specimen: peripheral blood, collected 28 days after the second AZD1222 dose. The receptors shown here come from an adult who received the AZD1222 COVID-19 vaccine.

This chain uses TRBV5-8 with TRBJ1-2, with TRBD1 as a possible D gene (6 bases). CDR1 and CDR2 (germline): SGHTS, YDEGEE. The germline V and J ends were trimmed by 4 bases and 2 bases, with 9 bases remaining between them. This CDR3 is 13 amino acids long. CDR3 bases: TGTGCCAGCAGCCGGGACAACAACTATGGCTACACCTTC. It encodes CASSRDNNYGYTF.

This sequence joins TRBV2 and TRBJ1-2, with TRBD1 matching over 7 bases. J was trimmed by 4 bases and V by 4 bases; bases with no gene match: 21. Germline assignment: CDR1 SNHLY and CDR2 FYNNEI. This CDR3 contains 19 residues. This CDR3 is CASSALADRARRGLYGYTF. The CDR3 region has the DNA TGTGCCAGCAGTGCTCTTGCCGACAGGGCCCGGAGGGGGCTCTATGGCTACACCTTC.

The chain joins TRBV5-1 to TRBJ2-7; unclear D gene. CDR1 is SGHRS, CDR2 YFSETQ, per germline. The ends were cut back, 4 bases at V and 3 bases at J, with 8 bases in the middle. The CDR3 has 12 residues. The CDR3 loop is CASSPDYYEQYF. Here the CDR3 DNA reads TGCGCCAGCAGCCCAGATTACTACGAGCAGTACTTC.

This chain connects TRBV6-5 to TRBJ2-1, with D perhaps TRBD1 or TRBD2 (6 bases each). There are 12 residues in the CDR3. Germline V CDR1 and CDR2: MNHEY, SVGAGI. CDR3 in amino acids: CLGGAGANEQFF. CDR3 in DNA: TGTCTCGGGGGTGCAGGGGCCAATGAGCAGTTCTTC.

The CDR3 here is CASSRQTSTANTGELFF. CDR3 bases: TGCGCCAGCAGCCGCCAGACTAGCACCGCGAACACCGGGGAGCTGTTTTTT. The gene calls are TRBV4-1 and TRBJ2-2; 7 positions agree with TRBD2. The germline gives CDR1 MGHRA, CDR2 YSYEKL. This CDR3 is built from 17 residues. V lost 4 bases and J lost 0; bases outside the gene matches: 8.

This chain links TRBV5-6 with TRBJ1-3, with 7 nucleotides matching TRBD1. Trimming at V came to 4 bases and at J to 4 bases, leaving 5 bases not matched to a gene. The CDR3 runs 14 residues. The germline gives CDR1 SGHDT, CDR2 YYEEEE. The CDR3 DNA reads TGTGCCAGCAGCCTTAGGGGGCCCGGAAACACCATATATTTT. Its protein product is CASSLRGPGNTIYF.

The chain uses TRBV5-1 and TRBJ2-7; the D is unclear. The germline V gene has CDR1 SGHRS and CDR2 YFSETQ. The CDR3 runs 15 residues. Trimming removed 0 bases at V and 3 bases at J, with 13 bases between. The CDR3 DNA sequence: TGCGCCAGCAGCTTGGCCGAAGCAGAATACTACGAGCAGTACTTC. Its translation: CASSLAEAEYYEQYF.

The chain carries TRBV3-1 (or the pseudogene TRBV3-2) and TRBJ2-3, with D perhaps TRBD1 (6 bases). Germline V gene sequence: CDR1 LGHDT, CDR2 YNNKEL (reference sequence). V was shortened by 4 bases and J by 10 bases, with 15 bases between the two germline ends. The CDR3 consists of 13 residues. CDR3 bases: TGTGCCAGCAGCCCCTTTCGTGAGGGGGCGCAGTATTTT. Residues: CASSPFREGAQYF.

With respect to this clone: An end of the junction does not agree with germline; a read error may underlie this. This sequence joins TRBV28 and TRBJ2-7; TRBD1 agrees at 10 bases. This CDR3 has 14 residues. The V gene's germline CDR1 is MDHEN and CDR2 SYDVKM. CDR3 in DNA: TGTGCCAGCAGTTTGGGGGGACAGGGGAGAGAACCCTCCTTC. Its protein product is CASSLGGQGREPSF.

This clone was observed once. At the DNA level, this CDR3 is encoded by other sequences in the same sample as well. The chain is built from TRBV20-1 and TRBJ2-5; D gene ambiguous. The CDR3 contains 10 residues. Germline CDR1 is DFQATT and CDR2 is SNEGSKA (reference sequence). V dropped 3 bases and J dropped 5 bases, with 4 bases sitting between them. The CDR3 nucleotides are TGCAGTGCTAGGGGGGAGACCCAGTACTTC. It codes for CSARGETQYF.